The 28 T cell receptor beta chains reported below all come from one sample, sequenced in a study of blood T cells in healthy people across ages. A second PCR of roughly 7 to 11 cycles used a sample-barcoded 5' primer and a J-beta primer mix. MiXCR, applied by TCRdb to the 5' RACE reads, yields one record per CDR3 protein. The sample carries 650,000 to 700,000 distinct CDR3 sequences, over 40% recorded once. Material for sequencing was blood. The receptors originated from a woman of 80 years or more in good health.

The gene calls are TRBV5-1 and TRBJ2-1, with 9 bases matching TRBD2. The CDR3 extends over 14 amino acids. Germline V lookup: CDR1 SGHRS, CDR2 YFSETQ. The junction had 8 bases not matched to a gene; V was cut back by 5 bases and J by 8 bases. This CDR3 is CASSPGLAPDEQFF. CDR3 coding DNA: TGCGCCAGCAGTCCGGGACTAGCCCCTGATGAGCAGTTCTTC. The full variable domain, completed using reference TRBV5-1 and TRBJ2-1, is KAGVTQTPRYLIKTRGQQVTLSCSPISGHRSVSWYQQTPGQGLQFLFEYFSETQRNKGNFPGRFSGRQFSNSRSEMNVSTLELGDSALYLCASSPGLAPDEQFFGPGTRLTVL.

This clonotype was detected only once. The chain combines TRBV5-1 with TRBJ2-6; 9 bases match TRBD2. The CDR3 length is 17 residues. V lost 2 bases to trimming and J lost 2 bases; unmatched junction nucleotides: 5. Looked up from germline, CDR1 is SGHRS and CDR2 is YFSETQ. The CDR3, as DNA: TGCGCCAGCAGCTTAAGTAGCGGGAGAACTGGGGCCAACGTCCTGACTTTC. It is translated as CASSLSSGRTGANVLTF.

CDR3 DNA: TGCAGTGCTAGAGAGTTAGCGGGGATACTAGCCACAGATACGCAGTATTTT. This sequence encodes CSARELAGILATDTQYF. The chain is built from TRBV20-1 and TRBJ2-3; 8 nucleotides align to TRBD2. The germline gives CDR1 DFQATT, CDR2 SNEGSKA (reference sequence). The V segment lost 0 bases and the J segment 2 bases; nucleotides outside the gene matches: 10. This CDR3 contains 17 residues.

The genes are TRBV6-2 or TRBV6-3 and TRBJ2-7; D perhaps matches TRBD2 (5 bases). CDR3 length: 16 amino acids. V was trimmed by 2 bases and J by 9 bases, leaving 23 bases between them. Germline lookup yields CDR1 MNHEY and CDR2 SVGEGT. The CDR3 DNA reads as TGTGCCAGCAGTTACCTCATCCGAGGGCCCGGTTGCGTGCAGTACTTC. Its translation is CASSYLIRGPGCVQYF.

The chain links TRBV19 to TRBJ2-1; D gene ambiguous. The CDR3 consists of 13 residues. CDR1 is LNHDA and CDR2 is SQIVND in the germline V gene (reference sequence). V was cut by 7 bases and J by 6 bases, with 13 bases left in between. CDR3 in amino acids: CASKDGPSNEQFF. CDR3 sequence (DNA): TGTGCCAGTAAAGACGGGCCCAGCAATGAGCAGTTCTTC.

This chain connects TRBV5-1 to TRBJ1-5; D gene unclear. The CDR3 length is 16 residues. Germline V lookup: CDR1 SGHRS, CDR2 YFSETQ. Trimming removed 0 bases from V and 4 bases from J, with 14 bases in between. CDR3 in amino acids: CASSLARRERNQPQHF. CDR3 nucleotides: TGCGCCAGCAGCTTGGCCCGAAGGGAAAGGAATCAGCCCCAGCATTTT.

The rearrangement uses TRBV29-1 and TRBJ2-1; D call uncertain. The better agreement between TRBJ2-7 and the DNA end casts doubt on the J call. CDR1 and CDR2 from the germline V gene are SQVTM and ANQGSEA. The CDR3 sequence is 10 residues long. CDR3 bases: TGCAGCGTTAAGAGCTACGAGCAGTACTTC. Its translation: CSVKSYEQYF.

The rearrangement uses TRBV25-1 and TRBJ2-1, with D perhaps matching TRBD1 (7 bases). Germline V lookup: CDR1 MGHDK, CDR2 SYGVNS. Trimming removed 7 bases from V and 4 bases from J, with 14 bases in between. This CDR3 has 14 residues. CDR3 protein: CASTGDSGYNEQFF. CDR3 DNA sequence: TGTGCCAGCACCGGGGACAGCGGGTACAATGAGCAGTTCTTC.

A remark on this clonotype: Being one base from a much bigger clone, this may be a read error. The genes are TRBV12-3 or TRBV12-4 and TRBJ2-1, with 10 bases lining up with TRBD2. This CDR3 contains 14 residues. As DNA, the CDR3 is TGTGCCAGCAGTTTGGGACTAGCGTCTTATGAGCGGTTCTTC. Translation gives CASSLGLASYERFF.

Regarding this clonotype: One base away lies a much larger clone, so this may be a sequencing read error. The chain has TRBV20-1 and TRBJ2-3, with no clear D. The CDR3 runs to 14 residues. V lost 3 bases to trimming and J lost 2 bases, with 12 bases between them. Germline CDR1 is DFQATT and CDR2 is SNEGSKA (reference sequence). DNA of the CDR3: TGCAGTGCTAGGACGGTACTCCACACAGATACGCAGTATTTT. Translating it yields CSARTVLHTDTQYF.

The V and J genes are TRBV6-4 and TRBJ2-1; 10 bases match TRBD2. This CDR3 contains 16 residues. The V and J ends lost 0 bases and 7 bases, in that order; junction bases with no gene match: 6. The germline V gene has CDR1 MRHNA and CDR2 SNTAGT. CDR3 amino acids: CASSDSAGGHRNEQFF. The CDR3 region has the DNA TGTGCCAGCAGTGACTCAGCGGGGGGGCATAGGAATGAGCAGTTCTTC.

This chain joins TRBV20-1 and TRBJ1-6, with 7 bases matching TRBD1. The ends lost 0 bases at V and 6 bases at J; junction bases unmatched: 2. The CDR3 has 14 amino acids. The V gene's germline CDR1 is DFQATT and CDR2 SNEGSKA (reference sequence). The CDR3 sequence is CSARENRGNSPLHF. CDR3 DNA: TGCAGTGCTAGAGAGAACAGGGGTAATTCACCCCTCCACTTT.

This clonotype showed up just a few times. V and J are TRBV24-1 and TRBJ2-2; D tentatively reads TRBD1 or TRBD2 (6 bases each). Trimming left V 4 bases short and J 5 bases short, with 19 bases between. Germline assignment: CDR1 KGHDR and CDR2 SFDVKD. The CDR3 has 17 amino acids. For the CDR3, the DNA is TGTGCCACCAGTGACACTACCGGGGGCCGAATGACCGGGGAGCTGTTTTTT. It translates to CATSDTTGGRMTGELFF.

At least ten counts were recorded for this clonotype. V and J are TRBV28 and TRBJ2-1, with 8 bases matching TRBD2. Germline CDR1 reads MDHEN; CDR2 reads SYDVKM. This CDR3 contains 16 residues. Germline trimming cut 4 bases from V and 4 bases from J; bases unmatched to any gene: 9. This CDR3 reads CASSSRHQREYNEQFF. In DNA, the CDR3 is TGTGCCAGCAGTTCTCGGCACCAGCGGGAGTACAATGAGCAGTTCTTC.

As regards this clonotype: It may be a read error: a sequence one base away is much more abundant. The chain employs TRBV7-2 and TRBJ1-4; TRBD1 agrees at 7 bases. J lost 7 bases, V lost 5 bases, and 7 bases had no gene match. Germline assignment: CDR1 SGHTA and CDR2 FQGNSA. This CDR3 is 14 amino acids long. CDR3 in amino acids: CASSLDRRSEKLFF. Written as DNA, the CDR3 is TGTGCCAGCAGCCTGGACAGGAGGTCTGAAAAACTGTTTTTT. Supplemented by reference TRBV7-2 and TRBJ1-4, the full variable domain reads GAGVSQSPSNKVTEKGKDVELRCDPISGHTALYWYRQSLGQGLEFLIYFQGNSAPDKSGLPSDRFSAERTGGSVSTLTIQRTQQEDSAVYLCASSLDRRSEKLFFGSGTQLSVL.

The chain combines TRBV10-3 with TRBJ2-7, with 11 bases aligning to TRBD1. The trim removed 8 bases at V and 3 bases at J, leaving 3 bases unmatched. CDR3 size: 13 residues. Germline V gives CDR1 ENHRY, CDR2 SYGVKD. The CDR3 loop is CAIGTGGRYEQYF. CDR3 in DNA: TGTGCCATCGGGACAGGGGGTCGCTACGAGCAGTACTTC.

In its sample, this clonotype was seen many times. The V call is TRBV7-3, the J call TRBJ2-1; 12 bases map to TRBD2. The CDR3 covers 17 residues. The junction had 8 bases not matched to a gene; V was cut back by 0 bases and J by 8 bases. Looked up from germline, CDR1 is SGHTA and CDR2 is FQGTGA. The CDR3 coding sequence is TGTGCCAGCAGCTTAACCTCCCTAGCGGGAGGGGTCCATGAGCAGTTCTTC. Translating it yields CASSLTSLAGGVHEQFF.

This chain connects TRBV28 to TRBJ1-5, with 10 nucleotides matching TRBD1. Trimming at V came to 3 bases and at J to 8 bases, leaving 10 bases not matched to a gene. This CDR3 comprises 16 residues. The germline V gene encodes CDR1 MDHEN and CDR2 SYDVKM. CDR3 loop: CASSFGTGEYFEPQHF. CDR3 sequence (DNA): TGTGCCAGCAGTTTCGGGACAGGGGAGTACTTCGAGCCCCAGCATTTT.

Comments on this clonotype: An end of the junction does not agree with germline; a read error may underlie this. The chain recombines TRBV29-1 with TRBJ1-1; weak D call: TRBD1 (6 bases). CDR1 and CDR2 from the germline V gene are SQVTM and ANQGSEA. CDR3 length equals 13 residues. This CDR3 reads CSVARGADTEAFF. In DNA form, the CDR3 reads TGTAGCGTTGCGAGGGGGGCAGACACTGAAGCTTTCTTT.

The chain uses TRBV24-1 and TRBJ2-4; D is uncertain. Trimming removed 4 bases from V and 5 bases from J, with 17 bases in between. Per the germline V gene, CDR1 is KGHDR and CDR2 is SFDVKD. The CDR3 has 16 amino acids. The CDR3 DNA reads as TGTGCCACCAGTGACGCCACACCGGGTCAACAAAACATTCAGTACTTC. It encodes CATSDATPGQQNIQYF.

The V call is TRBV28, the J call TRBJ2-1, with 8 bases matching TRBD2. V lost 6 bases and J lost 7; bases outside the gene matches: 8. This CDR3 spans 14 amino acids. The germline gives CDR1 MDHEN, CDR2 SYDVKM. Here the CDR3 reads CASSLSGSNNEQFF. The DNA of the CDR3 is TGTGCCAGCAGCCTAAGCGGGAGTAATAATGAGCAGTTCTTC.

DNA of the CDR3: TGTGCCAGCAGCGTATCTGCCGCCGAAGCCTACGAGCAGTACTTC. Its protein is CASSVSAAEAYEQYF. The chain combines TRBV9 with TRBJ2-7; D unresolved. CDR1 is SGDLS, CDR2 YYNGEE, per germline. V was clipped by 1 base and J by 2 bases, with 13 bases between them. This CDR3 is built from 15 residues.

This clonotype was seen only a few times. V usage is TRBV6-5 and J usage is TRBJ1-3; D remains unclear. The CDR3 runs 15 residues. Trimming stripped 0 bases from V and 0 bases from J, with 6 bases between. The germline CDR1 and CDR2 sequences are MNHEY and SVGAGI. The CDR3 nucleotides read TGTGCCAGCAGTTACTCGAAGTACTCTGGAAACACCATATATTTT. It specifies CASSYSKYSGNTIYF.

The J gene is TRBJ2-3, the V gene TRBV21-1; the DNA was not compared with TRBD1, the D call given in the table. TRBV21-1 is classified as a pseudogene. The CDR3 sequence is 19 residues long. CDR3 residues: CASSKEVPGGQEEGDTQYF. CDR3 DNA: TGTGCCAGCAGCAAAGAAGTCCCCGGGGGACAGGAGGAGGGAGATACGCAGTATTTT.

Ten or more counts support this clonotype. The rearrangement uses TRBV20-1 and TRBJ2-1; maybe TRBD1 (6 bases). Germline CDR1 reads DFQATT; CDR2 reads SNEGSKA (reference sequence). The CDR3 spans 13 residues. V was shortened by 8 bases and J by 8 bases, with 19 bases between the two germline ends. CDR3 in DNA: TGCAGTACCTATCCCCCCCCAGGGGATGAGCAGTTCTTC. Protein product: CSTYPPPGDEQFF.

The J gene is TRBJ1-6, the V gene TRBV7-2, with D perhaps matching TRBD1 (5 bases). Germline loops: CDR1 SGHTA, CDR2 FQGNSA. The V end was cut by 1 base, the J end by 10 bases, with 17 bases between. The CDR3 has 16 amino acids. The DNA of the CDR3 is TGTGCCAGCAGCTTAGTGGGGCAGGTCGCGATGTCACCCCTCCACTTT. Translation gives CASSLVGQVAMSPLHF. Variable domain in full (rest from reference TRBV7-2 and TRBJ1-6): GAGVSQSPSNKVTEKGKDVELRCDPISGHTALYWYRQSLGQGLEFLIYFQGNSAPDKSGLPSDRFSAERTGGSVSTLTIQRTQQEDSAVYLCASSLVGQVAMSPLHFGNGTRLTVT.

As for this clonotype: The junction and the germline gene differ at one end; a read error may be behind it. The chain carries TRBV5-4 and TRBJ2-1; a weak D match, TRBD1 (6 bases). CDR3 length: 14 amino acids. Germline CDR1 SGHNT, CDR2 YYREEE (reference sequence). CDR3 residues: CVSSLEDRKNEQFF. CDR3 coding DNA: TGTGTCAGCAGCTTGGAAGACAGGAAGAATGAGCAGTTCTTC.

The CDR3 protein is CASSFPRGLREQYF. The CDR3 region has the DNA TGTGCCAGCAGTTTTCCTAGAGGGTTGCGCGAGCAGTACTTC. This rearrangement joins TRBV28 to TRBJ2-7; D may be TRBD2 (5 bases). CDR3 size: 14 residues. V shed 3 bases and J shed 6 bases, with 15 bases lying between them. CDR1 and CDR2 from the germline V gene are MDHEN and SYDVKM. Full variable domain (missing parts from reference TRBV28 and TRBJ2-7): DVKVTQSSRYLVKRTGEKVFLECVQDMDHENMFWYRQDPGLGLRLIYFSYDVKMKEKGDIPEGYSVSREKKERFSLILESASTNQTSMYLCASSFPRGLREQYFGPGTRLTVT.